Each of the 17 T cell receptor beta chains below was sequenced from the same sample in a study of T cell responses to AZD1222 COVID-19 vaccine. Sequencing used immunoSEQ multiplex PCR; TCRdb keeps in-frame clones, though not all of them. The listing records over 130,000 clones. The sample was peripheral blood. All receptors derive from an adult in good health.

V is TRBV5-5 and J is TRBJ1-2; TRBD1 is a possible D gene (6 bases). The CDR3 contains 15 residues. V was cut by 0 bases and J by 7 bases, with 16 bases left in between. Germline CDR1 and CDR2: SGHKS and YYEKEE (reference sequence). The CDR3 is CASSLAFGGPRGYTF. The CDR3 DNA is TGTGCCAGCAGCTTGGCGTTCGGGGGCCCGCGTGGCTACACCTTC. The whole variable domain, filled in from reference TRBV5-5 and TRBJ1-2, reads DAGVTQSPTHLIKTRGQQVTLRCSPISGHKSVSWYQQVLGQGPQFIFQYYEKEERGRGNFPDRFSARQFPNYSSELNVNALLLGDSALYLCASSLAFGGPRGYTFGSGTRLTVV.

This sequence joins TRBV6-5 and TRBJ2-1; TRBD1 matches at 9 bases. The CDR3 extends over 15 amino acids. Germline trimming cut 8 bases from V and 1 base from J; bases unmatched to any gene: 6. Germline V CDR1 and CDR2: MNHEY, SVGAGI. CDR3 amino acids: CASAGQGLSYNEQFF. The CDR3 coding sequence is TGTGCCAGCGCGGGACAGGGATTGTCCTACAATGAGCAGTTCTTC.

The chain couples TRBV3-1 (or the pseudogene TRBV3-2) to TRBJ2-3, with D unclear. The CDR3 loop spans 15 amino acids. Germline CDR1 is LGHDT and CDR2 is YNNKEL (reference sequence). The V end was cut by 2 bases, the J end by 0 bases, with 9 bases between. The CDR3, as DNA: TGTGCCAGCAGCCAATTTCTGACTAGCACAGATACGCAGTATTTT. Protein sequence: CASSQFLTSTDTQYF.

CDR3 nucleotides: TGTGCCAGCACCGACAGTAATAGCAATCAGCCCCAGCATTTT. It is translated as CASTDSNSNQPQHF. The chain employs TRBV18 and TRBJ1-5, with D tentatively TRBD1 (5 bases). V shed 8 bases and J shed 0 bases, with 11 bases lying between them. Germline assignment: CDR1 KGHSH and CDR2 LQKENI. The CDR3 contains 14 residues.

The gene calls are TRBV7-6 and TRBJ2-2, with a tentative D call TRBD2 (6 bases). V was cut by 5 bases and J by 0 bases, with 13 bases left in between. The germline V gene has CDR1 SGHVS and CDR2 FNYEAQ. This CDR3 region has 16 residues. CDR3 region: CASSLTSLPNTGELFF. The CDR3, as DNA: TGTGCCAGCAGCCTCACTAGCTTACCGAACACCGGGGAGCTGTTTTTT.

The chain couples TRBV6-1 to TRBJ1-1; 8 nucleotides match TRBD1. Germline V lookup: CDR1 MNHNS, CDR2 SASEGT. There are 16 residues in the CDR3. Trimming cost V 3 bases and J 5 bases; bases outside gene matches: 11. The CDR3 is CASSDGTGPRMTEAFF. In DNA, the CDR3 is TGTGCCAGCAGTGACGGGACAGGCCCTCGGATGACTGAAGCTTTCTTT.

The chain has TRBV4-1 and TRBJ1-2, with a weak D call TRBD1 (5 bases). This CDR3 spans 15 amino acids. Germline assignment: CDR1 MGHRA and CDR2 YSYEKL. Between the trimmed V and J ends, which lost 0 bases and 0 bases, there was a span of 8 bases. The CDR3 DNA reads as TGCGCCAGCAGCCAAGACGTGACAGCTAACTATGGCTACACCTTC. This gives the protein CASSQDVTANYGYTF.

The CDR3 coding sequence is TGTGCCAGCAGCTATCGGACTGGCGAGCAGTACTTC. Translating gives CASSYRTGEQYF. The rearrangement joins TRBV7-9 to TRBJ2-7; maybe TRBD2 (5 bases). V lost 4 bases and J 6 bases, leaving 10 bases between the germline ends. The CDR3 spans 12 residues. CDR1 is SEHNR and CDR2 is FQNEAQ in the germline V gene (reference sequence).

CDR3 coding DNA: TGCGCCAGCAGCTTGGCCATGATAGGGGACGATACGCAGTATTTT. Protein sequence: CASSLAMIGDDTQYF. The chain joins TRBV5-1 to TRBJ2-3; tentatively, D is TRBD1 or TRBD2 (5 bases each). V lost 0 bases, J lost 6 bases, and 14 bases lay in between. The germline CDR1 and CDR2 sequences are SGHRS and YFSETQ. The CDR3 consists of 15 residues.

The chain joins TRBV9 to TRBJ2-2; possible D gene TRBD1, 6 bases. Germline values: CDR1 SGDLS, CDR2 YYNGEE. The CDR3 is 17 residues long. The ends were cut back, 1 base at V and 2 bases at J, with 15 bases in the middle. The chain's CDR3 is CASSVLGSGHNTGELFF. The CDR3 bases are TGTGCCAGCAGCGTACTAGGTTCGGGACACAACACCGGGGAGCTGTTTTTT.

The J gene is TRBJ2-7, the V gene TRBV5-4, with a possible D match to TRBD1 (5 bases). In germline, CDR1 is SGHNT, CDR2 YYREEE (reference sequence). Trimming removed 7 bases from V and 1 base from J, with 15 bases in between. CDR3 length: 14 residues. CDR3 nucleotide sequence: TGTGCCAGCCACCCGGAACAGGATTCCTACGAGCAGTACTTC. It encodes CASHPEQDSYEQYF.

The chain carries TRBV2 and TRBJ1-1, with D hard to call. The germline V gene encodes CDR1 SNHLY and CDR2 FYNNEI. Trimming removed 7 bases from V and 1 base from J, with 10 bases in between. The CDR3 has 13 residues. The CDR3 DNA sequence: TGTGCCAGCATCCTGGACGGGAACACTGAAGCTTTCTTT. Amino acid sequence: CASILDGNTEAFF. Full variable domain (missing parts from reference TRBV2 and TRBJ1-1): EPEVTQTPSHQVTQMGQEVILRCVPISNHLYFYWYRQILGQKVEFLVSFYNNEISEKSEIFDDQFSVERPDGSNFTLKIRSTKLEDSAMYFCASILDGNTEAFFGQGTRLTVV.

The chain recombines TRBV7-9 with TRBJ2-3; D call uncertain. The CDR3 consists of 16 residues. Between the trimmed V and J ends, which lost 5 bases and 0 bases, there was a span of 15 bases. Germline V gives CDR1 SEHNR, CDR2 FQNEAQ (reference sequence). CDR3 coding DNA: TGTGCCAGCAGCCATGACGTTTTACGGAGCACAGATACGCAGTATTTT. The encoded protein is CASSHDVLRSTDTQYF. The full variable domain, its missing parts supplied by reference TRBV7-9 and TRBJ2-3, is DTGVSQNPRHKITKRGQNVTFRCDPISEHNRLYWYRQTLGQGPEFLTYFQNEAQLEKSRLLSDRFSAERPKGSFSTLEIQRTEQGDSAMYLCASSHDVLRSTDTQYFGPGTRLTVL.

V usage is TRBV7-9 and J usage is TRBJ1-6, with D tentatively TRBD1 (6 bases). CDR1 is SEHNR and CDR2 is FQNEAQ in the germline V gene (reference sequence). CDR3 length equals 16 residues. The V end was cut by 3 bases, the J end by 5 bases, with 14 bases between. CDR3 coding DNA: TGTGCCAGCAGCTTGGGAACAGGGATCAATAATTCACCCCTCCACTTT. Its translation: CASSLGTGINNSPLHF.

V gene TRBV6-5 combines with J gene TRBJ1-2, with D tentatively TRBD1 (6 bases). The CDR3 totals 13 residues. V lost 7 bases and J lost 4, with 13 bases in between. Germline V gene lookup returns CDR1 MNHEY and CDR2 SVGAGI. CDR3 region: CASIPTGTYGYTF. CDR3 coding DNA: TGTGCCAGCATACCGACAGGCACCTATGGCTACACCTTC.

V and J are TRBV6-1 and TRBJ1-2; no reliable D call. Trimming shortened V by 0 bases and J by 4 bases, and 6 bases separated the two germline ends. CDR3 size: 13 residues. The V gene's germline CDR1 is MNHNS and CDR2 SASEGT. DNA of the CDR3: TGTGCCAGCAGTGAAGCAGGCCTCTATGGCTACACCTTC. This translates into CASSEAGLYGYTF.

J is TRBJ1-1 and V is TRBV6-4, with D tentatively TRBD1 (5 bases). The ends were cut back, 4 bases at V and 3 bases at J, with 9 bases in the middle. The germline V gene has CDR1 MRHNA and CDR2 SNTAGT. CDR3 length: 13 residues. The CDR3 here is CASSVEGHTEAFF. CDR3 sequence (DNA): TGTGCCAGCAGTGTCGAGGGGCACACTGAAGCTTTCTTT.